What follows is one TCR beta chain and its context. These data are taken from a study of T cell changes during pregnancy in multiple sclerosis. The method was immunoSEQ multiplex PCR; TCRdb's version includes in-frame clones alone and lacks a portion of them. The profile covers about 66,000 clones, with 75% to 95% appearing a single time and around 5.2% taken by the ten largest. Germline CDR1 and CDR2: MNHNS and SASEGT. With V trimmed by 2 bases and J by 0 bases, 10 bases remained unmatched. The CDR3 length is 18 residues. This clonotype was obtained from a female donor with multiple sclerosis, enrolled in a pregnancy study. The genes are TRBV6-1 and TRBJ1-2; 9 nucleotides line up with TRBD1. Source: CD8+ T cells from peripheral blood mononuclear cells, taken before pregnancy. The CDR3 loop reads CASSENPGQGFTNYGYTF. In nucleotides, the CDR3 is TGTGCCAGCAGTGAAAATCCGGGACAGGGCTTCACTAACTATGGCTACACCTTC.